These 28 T cell receptor beta chains were all obtained from the same sample, sequenced in a study of metastatic and nonmetastatic thyroid tumors. TCRdb called clones again from the PCR reads with MiXCR. This sample carries 8,500 to 13,000 clones, 25% to 35% of them seen once, and the ten largest clones take under 12%. No treatment of any kind had been given to any patient before thyroid surgery. Input material: tumor tissue. The receptor source for this set is a male donor with papillary thyroid cancer or a benign thyroid nodule (not recorded which). Some clones in this sample may be carry-over from other donors' samples.

The chain combines TRBV20-1 with TRBJ1-1; TRBD1 is a possible D gene (5 bases). The V gene lost 6 bases and the J gene lost 3 bases, with 17 bases spanning the gap. In germline, CDR1 is DFQATT, CDR2 SNEGSKA (reference sequence). The CDR3 is 14 residues long. CDR3 amino acids: CSATTAQKHTEAFF. In DNA form, the CDR3 reads TGCAGTGCCACGACAGCCCAGAAGCACACTGAAGCTTTCTTT.

By sample fraction, this clone is medium-sized (0.01 to 0.1%). The V gene is TRBV28, the J gene TRBJ1-2; possibly TRBD1 for D (5 bases). This CDR3 is 12 amino acids long. The germline V and J ends were trimmed by 5 bases and 8 bases, with 12 bases remaining between them. Germline CDR1 MDHEN, CDR2 SYDVKM. DNA of the CDR3: TGTGCCAGCAGTCCCAGGGCGGAGGGCTACACCTTC. It yields the protein CASSPRAEGYTF.

In its sample, this clone was seen many times. The genes are TRBV4-1 and TRBJ2-1; 7 nucleotides line up with TRBD2. Looked up from germline, CDR1 is MGHRA and CDR2 is YSYEKL. Germline trimming cut 0 bases from V and 5 bases from J; bases unmatched to any gene: 7. The CDR3 covers 16 residues. The CDR3 DNA reads TGCGCCAGCAGCCAAGAGTACCGGACTAGTAACAATGAGCAGTTCTTC. The encoded protein is CASSQEYRTSNNEQFF.

Only a few counts were recorded for this clone. The chain joins TRBV6-1 to TRBJ2-7; D is ambiguous. CDR3 length: 14 amino acids. The germline CDR1 and CDR2 sequences are MNHNS and SASEGT. The ends were cut back, 7 bases at V and 6 bases at J, with 19 bases in the middle. The CDR3 loop reads CASIQIAVPLEQYF. DNA of the CDR3: TGTGCCAGCATTCAGATAGCTGTCCCGCTCGAGCAGTACTTC.

In this sample, this clone turned up a few times. The genes are TRBV15 and TRBJ2-7; 12 nucleotides line up with TRBD2. V gave up 0 bases and J gave up 6 bases; unmatched junction bases: 6. The CDR3 is made up of 16 amino acids. Looked up from germline, CDR1 is LNHNV and CDR2 is YYDKDF (reference sequence). CDR3 bases: TGTGCCACCAGCAGAGATGGGCTAGCGGGAGGGGGCGAGCAGTACTTC. It specifies CATSRDGLAGGGEQYF.

This chain uses TRBV28 with TRBJ2-2; TRBD2 matches 7 bases. CDR1 MDHEN and CDR2 SYDVKM come from the germline V gene. The CDR3 runs to 14 residues. Unmatched junction bases numbered 4, after V lost 5 bases and J lost 4 bases. CDR3 loop: CASSLRGVTGELFF. In nucleotides, the CDR3 is TGTGCCAGCAGTCTCCGGGGGGTCACCGGGGAGCTGTTTTTT.

The chain links TRBV19 to TRBJ2-2, with a weak D call TRBD2 (7 bases). CDR3 length equals 14 residues. Germline assignment: CDR1 LNHDA and CDR2 SQIVND (reference sequence). Trimming removed 7 bases from V and 5 bases from J, with 14 bases in between. DNA for the CDR3: TGTGCCAGTAAGAAGGGGGAGGGGACCGGGGAGCTGTTTTTT. Translation: CASKKGEGTGELFF.

This clone is categorized as medium-sized. This chain connects TRBV5-1 to TRBJ2-2; no reliable D call. In germline, CDR1 is SGHRS, CDR2 YFSETQ. CDR3 length: 15 amino acids. The V and J ends lost 2 bases and 0 bases respectively, with 8 bases between them. CDR3 coding DNA: TGCGCCAGCAGCTTAGACGAGGCGAACACCGGGGAGCTGTTTTTT. Translation: CASSLDEANTGELFF.

This clone is termed medium-sized. The chain joins TRBV19 to TRBJ1-6; TRBD1 matches 8 bases. The CDR3 spans 16 residues. V dropped 4 bases and J dropped 9; count of bases not matched to a gene: 11. In germline, CDR1 is LNHDA, CDR2 SQIVND (reference sequence). The CDR3 nucleotides are TGTGCCAGTAGTACCGCAACCAGGGGGCTCGGTTCACCCCTCCACTTT. Its protein product is CASSTATRGLGSPLHF.

About this clone: A single base separates this from a much larger clone, so it may be a read error. The gene calls are TRBV11-1 and TRBJ2-1, with 9 nucleotides matching TRBD2. Germline V lookup: CDR1 SGHAT, CDR2 FQDESV (reference sequence). This CDR3 is 16 amino acids long. CDR3 protein: CASSYPAGGVLNEHFF. The CDR3, as DNA: TGTGCCAGCAGCTACCCCGCGGGAGGGGTGCTCAATGAGCATTTCTTC.

The genes are TRBV6-5 and TRBJ2-2, with TRBD2 as a possible D gene (7 bases). CDR3 size: 15 residues. The germline V and J ends were trimmed by 4 bases and 5 bases, with 14 bases remaining between them. CDR1 and CDR2 from the germline V gene are MNHEY and SVGAGI. This chain's CDR3 is CASSSRGGGTGELFF. CDR3 DNA: TGTGCCAGCAGTTCTAGAGGGGGAGGGACCGGGGAGCTGTTTTTT.

Ten or more counts support this clone. The chain combines TRBV3-1 with TRBJ2-5, with TRBD1 identical over 10 bases. The CDR3 runs 14 residues. V was clipped by 8 bases and J by 5 bases; unmatched bases: 8. The germline CDR1 and CDR2 sequences are LGHDT and YNNKEL (reference sequence). The CDR3 nucleotides read TGTGCCAGCCGTTCGACAGGGGGCAGGGAGACCCAGTACTTC. Its translation: CASRSTGGRETQYF.

This clone was seen ten or more times. The chain carries TRBV20-1 and TRBJ2-5; 10 bases agree with TRBD2. There are 17 residues in the CDR3. Germline CDR1 is DFQATT and CDR2 is SNEGSKA (reference sequence). J lost 1 base, V lost 2 bases, and 10 bases had no gene match. The DNA of the CDR3 is TGCAGTGCTAGACGGTTAGGGACTAGCGCCTCCCAAGAGACCCAGTACTTC. It translates to CSARRLGTSASQETQYF.

This clone is medium-sized by share. The genes are TRBV6-6 and TRBJ2-3, with D hard to call. The germline V and J ends were trimmed by 0 bases and 0 bases, with 7 bases remaining between them. CDR3 size: 15 residues. Germline V gene sequence: CDR1 MNHNY, CDR2 SVGAGI (reference sequence). The DNA for the CDR3 is TGTGCCAGCAGTTACTCGATTTCTAGCACAGATACGCAGTATTTT. Protein sequence: CASSYSISSTDTQYF.

A few counts support this clone. This may be a read error, as it is one base from a much larger clone. Other nucleotide sequences from this sample produce the same CDR3. This chain uses TRBV6-1 with TRBJ1-6; D is ambiguous. The germline gives CDR1 MNHNS, CDR2 SASEGT. CDR3 length equals 15 residues. The CDR3 DNA sequence: TGTGCCAGCGGTGTGGAGACGGTCGGGAGTTCACCCCTCCACTTC. It codes for CASGVETVGSSPLHF.

This chain connects TRBV12-3 or TRBV12-4 to TRBJ2-7; TRBD2 agrees at 9 bases. The CDR3 sequence is 13 residues long. V dropped 6 bases and J dropped 0; count of bases not matched to a gene: 0. The CDR3 reads CASRTSGSYEQYF. The CDR3, as DNA: TGTGCCAGCAGGACTAGCGGCTCCTACGAGCAGTACTTC.

This chain uses TRBV15 with TRBJ2-1, with TRBD1 identical over 8 bases. Per the germline V gene, CDR1 is LNHNV and CDR2 is YYDKDF (reference sequence). CDR3 length: 15 amino acids. The V segment lost 1 base and the J segment 2 bases; nucleotides outside the gene matches: 1. CDR3 protein: CATSRGQGTYNEQFF. CDR3 sequence (DNA): TGTGCCACCAGCAGAGGACAGGGGACCTACAATGAGCAGTTCTTC.

The chain couples TRBV6-1 to TRBJ1-4, with D possibly matching TRBD1 (5 bases). The CDR3 is 14 residues long. Germline-derived CDR1 and CDR2 are MNHNS and SASEGT. V was clipped by 6 bases and J by 7 bases, with 15 bases between them. CDR3 in amino acids: CASRPGTGGEKLFF. CDR3 DNA: TGTGCCAGCAGGCCGGGCACGGGGGGTGAAAAACTGTTTTTT.

By share, this clone counts as medium-sized. V gene TRBV24-1 combines with J gene TRBJ1-4; TRBD1 agrees at 7 bases. CDR1 is KGHDR and CDR2 is SFDVKD in the germline V gene. This CDR3 contains 14 residues. V lost 6 bases to trimming and J lost 3 bases; unmatched junction nucleotides: 3. DNA of the CDR3: TGTGCCACCAGTCGGACAGGCCCTAATGAAAAACTGTTTTTT. This codes for CATSRTGPNEKLFF.

The gene calls are TRBV9 and TRBJ1-2; no definite D call. V lost 3 bases and J 5 bases, leaving 8 bases between the germline ends. Germline loops: CDR1 SGDLS, CDR2 YYNGEE. This CDR3 region has 12 residues. The CDR3 DNA is TGTGCCAGCAGCGCTCCCGGATATGGCTACACCTTC. Translating gives CASSAPGYGYTF.

By share, this clone counts as large (0.1 to 1%). The rearrangement joins TRBV6-2 or TRBV6-3 to TRBJ2-1; weak D call: TRBD2 (6 bases). V was trimmed by 5 bases and J by 7 bases, leaving 15 bases between them. Per germline, CDR1 MNHEY and CDR2 SVGEGT. The CDR3 is made up of 14 amino acids. CDR3 in amino acids: CASSTWEVGNEQFF. DNA of the CDR3: TGTGCCAGCAGTACCTGGGAGGTCGGTAATGAGCAGTTCTTC.

This clone was seen ten or more times. The chain couples TRBV18 to TRBJ1-1, with D perhaps TRBD1 (6 bases). Germline assignment: CDR1 KGHSH and CDR2 LQKENI. V was cut by 7 bases and J by 0 bases, with 15 bases left in between. The CDR3 extends over 15 amino acids. CDR3 sequence (DNA): TGTGCCAGCTTTACACAGGGACCCATGAACACTGAAGCTTTCTTT. This translates into CASFTQGPMNTEAFF.

J is TRBJ2-7 and V is TRBV11-2; the match to TRBD2 covers 11 bases. The CDR3 loop spans 16 amino acids. Trimming at V came to 6 bases and at J to 2 bases, leaving 9 bases not matched to a gene. The V gene's germline CDR1 is SGHAT and CDR2 FQNNGV. The CDR3: CASRPPSGLAAYEQYF. CDR3 bases: TGTGCCAGCAGACCTCCTTCGGGACTAGCGGCCTACGAGCAGTACTTC. Variable domain in full (rest from reference TRBV11-2 and TRBJ2-7): EAGVAQSPRYKIIEKRQSVAFWCNPISGHATLYWYQQILGQGPKLLIQFQNNGVVDDSQLPKDRFSAERLKGVDSTLKIQPAKLEDSAVYLCASRPPSGLAAYEQYFGPGTRLTVT.

The chain uses TRBV7-9 and TRBJ2-7; 8 bases match TRBD1. CDR1 and CDR2 from the germline V gene are SEHNR and FQNEAQ (reference sequence). The CDR3 has 14 residues. V trimming: 3 bases; J trimming: 4 bases; junction bases outside the gene matches: 5. CDR3 loop: CASSFGQGNYEQYF. In nucleotides, the CDR3 is TGTGCCAGCAGCTTCGGACAGGGAAATTACGAGCAGTACTTC.

By share of the sample, this clone is medium-sized. The rearrangement uses TRBV20-1 and TRBJ1-4; D gene ambiguous. Germline V gene data show CDR1 as DFQATT and CDR2 as SNEGSKA (reference sequence). The ends were cut back, 0 bases at V and 8 bases at J, with 13 bases in the middle. The CDR3 is 14 residues long. The CDR3, as DNA: TGCAGTGCTAGAGATTCTGGTAACATGGAAAAACTGTTTTTT. This encodes CSARDSGNMEKLFF.

There are many counts of this clone. This chain joins TRBV10-1 and TRBJ1-1; D gene unclear. Trimming removed 3 bases from V and 0 bases from J, with 8 bases in between. This CDR3 region has 14 residues. Germline lookup yields CDR1 WNHNN and CDR2 SYGVQD (reference sequence). CDR3 region: CASSDSLMNTEAFF. CDR3 sequence (DNA): TGCGCCAGCAGTGACAGCCTCATGAACACTGAAGCTTTCTTT.

This clone was detected a few times. CDR3: CASRKTRGLYNEQFF. The DNA of the CDR3 is TGTGCCAGCAGGAAGACTAGAGGGCTCTACAATGAGCAGTTCTTC. The chain has TRBV6-1 and TRBJ2-1; D might be TRBD2 (6 bases). This CDR3 is 15 amino acids long. Trimming removed 6 bases from V and 3 bases from J, with 15 bases in between. Germline V lookup: CDR1 MNHNS, CDR2 SASEGT.

This clone has more than one count but fewer than ten. The rearrangement uses TRBV19 and TRBJ2-1; 13 bases are a match to TRBD2. The germline gives CDR1 LNHDA, CDR2 SQIVND (reference sequence). V lost 7 bases and J lost 4; bases outside the gene matches: 4. The CDR3 covers 15 residues. The CDR3 DNA is TGTGCCAGTAAGGGACTAGCGGGACTATACAATGAGCAGTTCTTC. Amino acid sequence: CASKGLAGLYNEQFF.